These 22 T cell receptor beta chains originate from one sample sequenced in a study of cytomegalovirus exposure and HLA in healthy donors. Primers for the PCR totalled 60 Vbeta and 13 Jbeta. Sequencing used immunoSEQ multiplex PCR; TCRdb keeps in-frame clones, though not all of them. The sample yields about 170,000 clones, roughly 80% seen once. Sample: PBMCs. These receptors were obtained from a male donor in good health and CMV-seronegative.

Only a few counts were recorded for this clone. This chain connects TRBV6-5 to TRBJ1-1, with D hard to call. Germline loops: CDR1 MNHEY, CDR2 SVGAGI. Trimming pared 6 bases from V and 5 bases from J, leaving 19 bases between. This CDR3 is 15 amino acids long. The CDR3 DNA reads as TGTGCCAGCAGCCACGGGGTCATTGCGAGGACTGAAGCTTTCTTT. Residues: CASSHGVIARTEAFF.

The chain employs TRBV5-1 and TRBJ1-5; D gene ambiguous. The CDR3 covers 14 residues. Germline-derived CDR1 and CDR2 are SGHRS and YFSETQ. Trimming took off 0 bases at V and 5 bases at J, with 9 bases between the two ends. DNA for the CDR3: TGCGCCAGCAGCTTGGGTGACAAGGATCAGCCCCAGCATTTT. It codes for CASSLGDKDQPQHF.

This clone has only one observation. This chain joins TRBV10-3 and TRBJ1-4, with D maybe TRBD1 (5 bases). This CDR3 is built from 14 residues. V lost 6 bases to trimming and J lost 8 bases, with 16 bases between them. Germline V CDR1 and CDR2: ENHRY, SYGVKD. The CDR3: CAISPSGGGEKLFF. For the CDR3, the DNA is TGTGCCATCAGCCCATCGGGTGGGGGGGAAAAACTGTTTTTT.

V is TRBV10-2 and J is TRBJ1-2, with D tentatively TRBD1 (5 bases). The CDR3 contains 14 residues. V dropped 2 bases and J dropped 8 bases, with 15 bases sitting between them. The V gene's germline CDR1 is WSHSY and CDR2 SAAADI. CDR3: CASSEMQGPRGYTF. Written as DNA, the CDR3 is TGCGCCAGCAGTGAGATGCAGGGCCCTCGCGGCTACACCTTC.

The chain joins TRBV2 to TRBJ1-5, with D perhaps matching TRBD1 (5 bases). This CDR3 spans 16 amino acids. CDR1 is SNHLY and CDR2 is FYNNEI in the germline V gene. The V gene lost 2 bases and the J gene lost 2 bases, with 13 bases spanning the gap. The CDR3 here is CASSERGQGRNQPQHF. The DNA for the CDR3 is TGTGCCAGCAGTGAAAGGGGCCAGGGTCGCAATCAGCCCCAGCATTTT.

The chain recombines TRBV14 with TRBJ1-2; D call uncertain. The V and J ends lost 0 bases and 6 bases respectively, with 11 bases between them. Per the germline V gene, CDR1 is SGHDN and CDR2 is FVKESK. The CDR3 sequence is 14 residues long. This chain's CDR3 is CASSQDPVPHGYTF. CDR3 bases: TGTGCCAGCAGCCAAGATCCGGTCCCCCATGGCTACACCTTC.

The chain's CDR3 is CASSLGHNQPQHF. The DNA of the CDR3 is TGCGCCAGCAGCCTCGGTCACAATCAGCCCCAGCATTTT. The chain employs TRBV5-1 and TRBJ1-5; D unresolved. Deletions cut 4 bases from V and 3 bases from J, with 8 bases between. The V gene's germline CDR1 is SGHRS and CDR2 YFSETQ. This CDR3 region has 13 residues.

In this sample, this clone turned up once. The genes are TRBV2 and TRBJ2-4; D possibly corresponds to TRBD1 (6 bases). V was trimmed by 2 bases and J by 4 bases, leaving 15 bases between them. This CDR3 region has 16 residues. Germline-derived CDR1 and CDR2 are SNHLY and FYNNEI. CDR3 residues: CASSETANRVKNIQYF. The CDR3 coding sequence is TGTGCCAGCAGTGAAACGGCGAACAGGGTGAAAAACATTCAGTACTTC.

The rearrangement links TRBV7-9 to TRBJ1-1; 8 bases are a match to TRBD1. Trimming cost V 6 bases and J 4 bases; bases outside gene matches: 10. The germline V gene has CDR1 SEHNR and CDR2 FQNEAQ (reference sequence). The CDR3 has 15 amino acids. DNA of the CDR3: TGTGCCAGCAGGGCGATCAGGGGGCGCGGCACTGAAGCTTTCTTT. Encoded protein: CASRAIRGRGTEAFF.

With respect to this clone: The junction and the germline gene differ at one end; a read error may be behind it. V is TRBV7-2 and J is TRBJ2-4, with TRBD1 matching 8 bases. The V gene's germline CDR1 is SGHTA and CDR2 FQGNSA. The CDR3 spans 14 residues. CDR3 nucleotide sequence: TGTGCCAGCAGCTTAGCACAGGGGGATCCCTTGAGGTGCTTC. Its translation is CASSLAQGDPLRCF.

J is TRBJ1-5 and V is TRBV19, with TRBD1 identical over 7 bases. This CDR3 is 16 amino acids long. With V trimmed by 5 bases and J by 0 bases, 7 bases remained unmatched. Germline CDR1 is LNHDA and CDR2 is SQIVND (reference sequence). The CDR3 loop reads CASSAKTGTSNQPQHF. The CDR3 DNA sequence: TGTGCCAGTAGTGCCAAGACAGGGACTAGCAATCAGCCCCAGCATTTT.

Here the CDR3 DNA reads TGTGCCAGCAGCTTGGGTTTTGGCACCCAGGGGGCCGACGAGCAGTACTTC. It encodes CASSLGFGTQGADEQYF. This chain connects TRBV5-5 to TRBJ2-7; 8 positions match TRBD1. Germline V gene sequence: CDR1 SGHKS, CDR2 YYEKEE (reference sequence). The CDR3 loop spans 17 amino acids. After removal of 0 bases from V and 5 bases from J, the junction contained 13 bases not matched to a gene.

This clone showed up just a few times. The chain is built from TRBV2 and TRBJ1-1; 9 bases fit TRBD1. The germline CDR1 and CDR2 sequences are SNHLY and FYNNEI. With 8 bases clipped from V and 4 bases from J, the junction kept 8 bases outside the gene matches. The CDR3 loop spans 14 amino acids. For the CDR3, the DNA is TGTGCCAGCGGGACAGGGATGGGTAGCACTGAAGCTTTCTTT. Translated: CASGTGMGSTEAFF.

This chain links TRBV10-3 with TRBJ1-2; 7 bases map to TRBD1. CDR3 size: 14 residues. The V gene's germline CDR1 is ENHRY and CDR2 SYGVKD. The V gene end was trimmed by 4 bases and the J gene end by 5 bases; junction bases not matched to a gene: 7. CDR3 amino acids: CAISGGQSGYGYTF. The CDR3 nucleotides read TGTGCCATCAGTGGGGGACAGTCAGGTTATGGCTACACCTTC.

The rearrangement links TRBV30 to TRBJ2-1, with 9 bases matching TRBD1. The V gene's germline CDR1 is GTSNPN and CDR2 SVGIG (reference sequence). The CDR3 runs 13 residues. Trimming cost V 0 bases and J 8 bases; bases outside gene matches: 2. The CDR3 nucleotides are TGTGCCTGGAGTGTACGGACAGGGGATGAGCAGTTCTTC. This codes for CAWSVRTGDEQFF.

The chain links TRBV10-2 to TRBJ2-2; weak D call: TRBD2 (6 bases). The germline gives CDR1 WSHSY, CDR2 SAAADI. V dropped 10 bases and J dropped 5 bases, with 14 bases sitting between them. This CDR3 contains 13 residues. CDR3 region: CAIRTAGTGELFF. In nucleotides, the CDR3 is TGCGCCATCAGGACGGCGGGGACCGGGGAGCTGTTTTTT.

The table lists this clone with a few counts. The chain recombines TRBV4-1 with TRBJ2-7; D gene unclear. CDR1 is MGHRA and CDR2 is YSYEKL in the germline V gene. There are 13 residues in the CDR3. V dropped 4 bases and J dropped 12 bases, with 19 bases sitting between them. The CDR3 nucleotides read TGCGCCAGCAGCCTCGAGCCCCAATCCGAGGCGTACTTC. Its protein is CASSLEPQSEAYF.

This sequence joins TRBV7-9 and TRBJ2-3; perhaps TRBD2 as D (6 bases). Germline-derived CDR1 and CDR2 are SEHNR and FQNEAQ (reference sequence). The CDR3 has 17 residues. The V end was cut by 3 bases, the J end by 9 bases, with 25 bases between. CDR3 in amino acids: CASSLMEGGVTRLTQYF. CDR3 nucleotide sequence: TGTGCCAGCAGCTTGATGGAGGGCGGGGTTACACGGCTCACGCAGTATTTT.

The gene calls are TRBV6-1 and TRBJ1-2, with TRBD1 matching 12 bases. Germline-derived CDR1 and CDR2 are MNHNS and SASEGT. This CDR3 spans 15 amino acids. V was clipped by 4 bases and J by 2 bases; unmatched bases: 2. The CDR3: CASSVGTGGNYGYTF. The CDR3 bases are TGTGCCAGCAGTGTGGGGACAGGGGGCAACTATGGCTACACCTTC.

This clone was counted between two and nine times. The V call is TRBV5-1, the J call TRBJ1-1, with 8 bases matching TRBD1. This CDR3 contains 15 residues. Germline CDR1 reads SGHRS; CDR2 reads YFSETQ. V shed 4 bases and J 0 bases; nucleotides not matched to a gene: 5. The CDR3 here is CASSLRQGLNTEAFF. DNA for the CDR3: TGCGCCAGCAGCCTACGACAGGGGCTGAACACTGAAGCTTTCTTT.

This clone has just a few counts. The rearrangement joins TRBV5-1 to TRBJ2-3; the match to TRBD1 covers 7 bases. This CDR3 contains 16 residues. V dropped 3 bases and J dropped 0; count of bases not matched to a gene: 7. The germline V gene has CDR1 SGHRS and CDR2 YFSETQ. The CDR3 DNA reads TGCGCCAGCAGCTGGACTGGGACAGATAGCACAGATACGCAGTATTTT. It translates to CASSWTGTDSTDTQYF.

The chain has TRBV2 and TRBJ2-5, with 9 bases identical to TRBD1. V lost 7 bases to trimming and J lost 4 bases; unmatched junction nucleotides: 13. Germline-derived CDR1 and CDR2 are SNHLY and FYNNEI. This CDR3 comprises 16 residues. This CDR3 is CASTEGTGPLGETQYF. The CDR3 DNA follows: TGTGCCAGCACCGAAGGGACAGGGCCATTGGGAGAGACCCAGTACTTC.